Shown below are 5 T cell receptor beta chains from a single sample sequenced in a study of blood T cell repertoires in COVID-19. Clones were read by immunoSEQ multiplex PCR, and TCRdb kept only the in-frame ones, dropping some. The repertoire holds roughly 50,000 clones, with around four fifths as singletons. The sample comprised peripheral blood. The receptors come from a man aged 35-49 years with acute or convalescent COVID-19.

The chain employs TRBV20-1 and TRBJ2-7; tentative D call: TRBD1 (6 bases). Trimming removed 3 bases at V and 7 bases at J, with 16 bases between. The CDR3 covers 13 residues. The germline CDR1 and CDR2 sequences are DFQATT and SNEGSKA (reference sequence). This CDR3 reads CSASLQGEGEQYF. The CDR3 nucleotides are TGCAGTGCTAGTTTACAGGGAGAGGGGGAGCAGTACTTC.

The chain joins TRBV5-1 to TRBJ2-7; D ambiguous. The germline gives CDR1 SGHRS, CDR2 YFSETQ. There are 15 residues in the CDR3. Trimming took off 3 bases at V and 6 bases at J, with 19 bases between the two ends. CDR3 in amino acids: CASSWSTRFPGEQYF. In DNA, the CDR3 is TGCGCCAGCAGCTGGTCTACTCGGTTTCCCGGCGAGCAGTACTTC.

V is TRBV6-1 and J is TRBJ2-1; 7 bases match TRBD2. J lost 5 bases, V lost 2 bases, and 6 bases had no gene match. Germline V gives CDR1 MNHNS, CDR2 SASEGT. This CDR3 has 15 residues. Here the CDR3 reads CASSERWGGNNEQFF. CDR3 sequence (DNA): TGTGCCAGCAGTGAACGGTGGGGGGGGAACAATGAGCAGTTCTTC.

V and J are TRBV9 and TRBJ2-2; 7 nucleotides match TRBD1. Unmatched junction bases numbered 0, after V lost 7 bases and J lost 0 bases. The germline V gene encodes CDR1 SGDLS and CDR2 YYNGEE. The CDR3 is made up of 13 amino acids. CDR3 amino acids: CASGTANTGELFF. CDR3 nucleotides: TGTGCCAGCGGGACAGCGAACACCGGGGAGCTGTTTTTT.

The chain uses TRBV6-5 and TRBJ2-7; TRBD1 aligns across 7 bases. V shed 2 bases and J 3 bases; nucleotides not matched to a gene: 4. The CDR3 is 14 amino acids. Per the germline V gene, CDR1 is MNHEY and CDR2 is SVGAGI. This chain's CDR3 is CASSYPNRGYEQYF. The CDR3 DNA reads as TGTGCCAGCAGTTACCCAAACAGGGGCTACGAGCAGTACTTC.